This T cell receptor (beta chain) emerged from a study of shared clonotypes between healthy human individuals. For the study at large: Donors, aged 18 to 49, were two women and three men. Donors had three CD4 naive, three CD4 memory, two CD8 naive and one CD8 memory plate apiece. General observations from the study: Around 5% was the fraction of naive CD4 clonotypes found shared across a few donors.

CD45RO-negative CD8 cells positively selected for CCR7 made up the naive population, which excluded terminally differentiated effector memory CD45RA+ cells. In regard to this clone: Its antigen is unknown.

This CDR3 is built from 13 residues. The ends lost 6 bases at V and 8 bases at J; junction bases unmatched: 12. Germline V gives CDR1 GTSNPN, CDR2 SVGIG (reference sequence). Per sorted-subset replicate PCR, input was around 220 ng DNA, representing about 30,000 T cell genomes. Produced via immunoSEQ multiplex PCR; TCRdb's table is partial and in-frame only. Among about 2,200,000 clones listed, approximately 94% were seen once. The sequence was obtained from a man younger than 30 in good health. Some clones in this sample may be carry-over from other donors' samples. Sequenced: naive CD8+ T cells from PBMCs. The genes are TRBV30 and TRBJ1-2; TRBD1 matches at 7 bases. In nucleotides, the CDR3 is TGTGCCTGCCCACAGGGGACGGTCGGCGGCTACACCTTC. Its translation: CACPQGTVGGYTF.